This TCR beta chain was sequenced in a study of blood T cell repertoires in COVID-19. Clones were sequenced by immunoSEQ multiplex PCR, and TCRdb holds only the in-frame ones, with some missing. The repertoire holds around 180,000 clones, with roughly 83% as singletons. The J segment lost 5 bases and the V segment lost 9 bases, leaving 11 bases of the junction unmatched. The CDR3 has 14 residues. Germline V gene lookup returns CDR1 SGHAT and CDR2 FQNNGV. Which cohort a participant joined came from the clinical history participants gave. The sample comprised PBMCs or T cells enriched from blood (not recorded which). The clonotype was recovered from a woman younger than 45 who had recovered from COVID-19. The rearrangement uses TRBV11-2 and TRBJ2-3, with 7 bases matching TRBD2. The CDR3 loop reads CASKAGPSGDTQYF. The CDR3 coding sequence is TGTGCCAGTAAAGCGGGGCCGTCCGGAGATACGCAGTATTTT.